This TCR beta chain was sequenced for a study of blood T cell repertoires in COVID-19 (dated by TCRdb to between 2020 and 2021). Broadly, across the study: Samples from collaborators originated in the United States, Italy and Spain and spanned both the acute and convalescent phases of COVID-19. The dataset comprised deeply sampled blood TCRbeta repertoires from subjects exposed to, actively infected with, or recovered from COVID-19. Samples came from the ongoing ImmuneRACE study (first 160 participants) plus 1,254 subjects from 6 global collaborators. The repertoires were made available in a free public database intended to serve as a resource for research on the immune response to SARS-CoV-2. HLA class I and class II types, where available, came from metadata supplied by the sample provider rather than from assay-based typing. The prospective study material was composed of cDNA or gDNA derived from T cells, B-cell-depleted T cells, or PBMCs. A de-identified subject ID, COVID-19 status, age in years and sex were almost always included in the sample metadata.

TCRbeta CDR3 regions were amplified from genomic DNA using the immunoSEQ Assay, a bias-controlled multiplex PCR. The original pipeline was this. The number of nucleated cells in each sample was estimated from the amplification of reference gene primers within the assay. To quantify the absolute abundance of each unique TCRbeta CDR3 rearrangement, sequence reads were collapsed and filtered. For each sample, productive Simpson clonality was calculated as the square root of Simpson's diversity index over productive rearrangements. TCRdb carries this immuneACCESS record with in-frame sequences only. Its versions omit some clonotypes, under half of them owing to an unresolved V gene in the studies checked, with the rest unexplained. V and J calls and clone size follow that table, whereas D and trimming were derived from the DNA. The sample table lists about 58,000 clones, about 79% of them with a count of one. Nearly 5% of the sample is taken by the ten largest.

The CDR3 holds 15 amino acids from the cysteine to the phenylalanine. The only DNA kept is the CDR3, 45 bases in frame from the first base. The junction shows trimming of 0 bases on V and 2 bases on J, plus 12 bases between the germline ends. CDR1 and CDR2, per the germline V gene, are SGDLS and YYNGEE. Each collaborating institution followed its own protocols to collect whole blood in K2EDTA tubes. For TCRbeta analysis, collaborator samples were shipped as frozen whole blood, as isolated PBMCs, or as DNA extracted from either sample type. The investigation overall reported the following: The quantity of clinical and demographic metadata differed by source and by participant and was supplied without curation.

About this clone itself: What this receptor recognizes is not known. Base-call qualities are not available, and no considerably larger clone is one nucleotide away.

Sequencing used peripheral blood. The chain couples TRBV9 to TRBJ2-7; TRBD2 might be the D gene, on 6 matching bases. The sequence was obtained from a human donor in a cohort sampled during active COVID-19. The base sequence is TGTGCCAGCAGCGTAGGCGGGGACGGTACCTACGAGCAGTACTTC. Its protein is CASSVGGDGTYEQYF.